The rows below give T cell receptor beta chains drawn from one sample of a study of T cell responses to AZD1222 COVID-19 vaccine. The assay was immunoSEQ multiplex PCR, and TCRdb's table has in-frame clones only and misses some. The sample has about 120,000 clones, approximately 90% seen once. Sample: peripheral blood, taken on day 0 of AZD1222 vaccination. The receptors originated from an adult in good health. Both conserved end residues are part of each CDR3. A D gene is named only where the DNA matches it firmly.

D: NA; J: TRBJ1-2; V: TRBV25-1; CDR3: CASSATEGGESNYGYTF; DNA: TGTGCCAGCAGTGCTACTGAGGGAGGAGAGTCTAACTATGGCTACACCTTC
D: NA; J: TRBJ1-6; V: TRBV28; CDR3: CASRDLSPLHF; DNA: TGTGCCAGCAGGGACCTATCACCCCTCCACTTT
D: NA; J: TRBJ1-1; V: TRBV12-5; CDR3: CASGRDRNTEAFF; DNA: TGTGCTAGTGGGAGAGACCGGAACACTGAAGCTTTCTTT
D: TRBD1; J: TRBJ2-3; V: TRBV7-9; CDR3: CASSPDRVQTDTQYF; DNA: TGTGCCAGCAGCCCCGACAGGGTACAGACAGATACGCAGTATTTT
D: NA; J: TRBJ2-7; V: TRBV5-5; CDR3: CASSLDWDEQYF; DNA: TGTGCCAGCAGCTTGGACTGGGACGAGCAGTACTTC
D: NA; J: TRBJ2-5; V: TRBV4-1; CDR3: CASSQGILGQYF; DNA: TGCGCCAGCAGCCAGGGCATACTCGGCCAGTACTTC
D: NA; J: TRBJ1-2; V: TRBV5-4; CDR3: CASSLSGRVDYGYTF; DNA: TGTGCCAGCAGCTTGAGCGGCAGGGTCGACTATGGCTACACCTTC
D: NA; J: TRBJ1-1; V: TRBV7-8; CDR3: CASRVMGNTEAFF; DNA: TGTGCCAGCAGGGTCATGGGCAACACTGAAGCTTTCTTT
D: TRBD1; J: TRBJ1-5; V: TRBV28; CDR3: CASRSGGSNQPQHF; DNA: TGTGCCAGCAGGTCAGGGGGGAGCAATCAGCCCCAGCATTTT
D: NA; J: TRBJ1-1; V: TRBV5-1; CDR3: CASSLGSLGAEAFF; DNA: TGCGCCAGCAGCTTGGGATCGCTGGGGGCTGAAGCTTTCTTT
D: TRBD2; J: TRBJ2-3; V: TRBV4-3; CDR3: CASSHLGLAGSLGPDTQYF; DNA: TGCGCCAGCAGCCATCTGGGACTAGCGGGGAGTTTGGGTCCAGATACGCAGTATTTT
D: TRBD2; J: TRBJ2-2; V: TRBV7-9; CDR3: CASRGTSGSFAGELFF; DNA: TGTGCCAGCAGAGGGACTAGCGGGAGTTTTGCCGGGGAGCTGTTTTTT
D: NA; J: TRBJ1-1; V: TRBV12-5; CDR3: CASGLAGNTEAFF; DNA: TGTGCTAGTGGTTTGGCCGGGAACACTGAAGCTTTCTTT
D: TRBD2; J: TRBJ2-3; V: TRBV9; CDR3: CASSEAGTRDYTQYF; DNA: TGTGCCAGCAGCGAGGCCGGGACTAGAGACTATACGCAGTATTTT
D: NA; J: TRBJ2-5; V: TRBV3-1/TRBV3-2; CDR3: CASSPRGQETQYF; DNA: TGTGCCAGCAGCCCCCGGGGGCAAGAGACCCAGTACTTC
D: TRBD1; J: TRBJ2-1; V: TRBV5-8; CDR3: CASSSFWDRGSEQFF; DNA: TGTGCCAGCAGCTCCTTTTGGGACAGGGGCAGTGAGCAGTTCTTC
D: NA; J: TRBJ1-1; V: TRBV28; CDR3: CASNPPRQSDTEAFF; DNA: TGTGCCAGCAATCCCCCGAGACAGTCGGATACTGAAGCTTTCTTT
D: TRBD1; J: TRBJ1-1; V: TRBV12-5; CDR3: CASGWGQGDTEAFF; DNA: TGTGCTAGTGGTTGGGGACAGGGTGACACTGAAGCTTTCTTT
D: TRBD2; J: TRBJ2-7; V: TRBV7-2; CDR3: CASSKGRGYYEQYF; DNA: TGTGCCAGCAGTAAGGGGCGGGGGTACTACGAGCAGTACTTC
D: NA; J: TRBJ1-2; V: TRBV7-9; CDR3: CASSFGQNYGYTF; DNA: TGTGCCAGCAGCTTCGGCCAGAACTATGGCTACACCTTC
D: NA; J: TRBJ2-5; V: TRBV10-3; CDR3: CAISHQEETQYF; DNA: TGTGCCATCAGCCATCAAGAAGAGACCCAGTACTTC
D: NA; J: TRBJ1-5; V: TRBV7-9; CDR3: CASSFRDQPQHF; DNA: TGTGCCAGCAGCTTCAGGGATCAGCCCCAGCATTTT
D: TRBD1; J: TRBJ2-3; V: TRBV3-1/TRBV3-2; CDR3: CASSPLDRGTDTQYF; DNA: TGTGCCAGCAGCCCACTGGACAGGGGCACAGATACGCAGTATTTT